This entry is about one T cell receptor (beta chain). Antigen unknown. Treatment here: some 20 received Ad26.COV2.S at low or high dose, single or two shots; 5 received placebo; per-sample allocation not given. The study sampled participants on day 63 after the first vaccine or placebo injection. The assay was immunoSEQ multiplex PCR, and TCRdb's table has in-frame clones only and misses some. The sample gives hundreds of thousands of clones, about 90% of which show up once; approximately 1.7% is in the top ten. The sample originates from a study of Ad26.COV2.S vaccination and SARS-CoV-2 variants. Looking at the study overall: The donor belonged to the COV1001 Ad26.COV2.S trial arm.

Between the trimmed V and J ends, which lost 6 bases and 3 bases, there was a span of 10 bases. Germline V lookup: CDR1 KGHDR, CDR2 SFDVKD. The length of the CDR3 is 13 residues. Regarding the study as a whole: People given the vaccine had a wider spike-specific TCR breadth than placebo recipients did.

This receptor was identified in a person between 18 and 65 years old who received the Ad26.COV2.S COVID-19 vaccine or a placebo. Material: peripheral blood, obtained in a trial of Ad26.COV2.S vaccine versus placebo. V gene TRBV24-1 combines with J gene TRBJ1-1; D not resolved. The CDR3 reads CATSFGRDTEAFF. Written as DNA, the CDR3 is TGTGCCACCAGTTTTGGGAGGGACACTGAAGCTTTCTTT.